Below are 11 T cell receptor beta chains sequenced from a single sample in a study of blood T cell repertoires in COVID-19. Measured with immunoSEQ multiplex PCR; TCRdb has only the in-frame clones, and not every one. There are 250,000 to 350,000 clones in the sample; 90% occur only once, and around 4.5% lies in the top ten. The sample taken for sequencing was PBMCs or T cells enriched from blood (not recorded which). The receptors originated from a woman between 18 and 30 years old with acute COVID-19.

This chain links TRBV18 with TRBJ2-1, with 13 bases that match TRBD2. Germline V CDR1 and CDR2: KGHSH, LQKENI. With V trimmed by 6 bases and J by 6 bases, 8 bases remained unmatched. The CDR3 has 16 amino acids. CDR3 in amino acids: CASSPRLAGGGNEQFF. As DNA, the CDR3 is TGTGCCAGCTCCCCCAGACTAGCGGGAGGCGGCAATGAGCAGTTCTTC. The complete variable domain, with remaining parts taken from reference TRBV18 and TRBJ2-1, reads NAGVMQNPRHLVRRRGQEARLRCSPMKGHSHVYWYRQLPEEGLKFMVYLQKENIIDESGMPKERFSAEFPKEGPSILRIQQVVRGDSAAYFCASSPRLAGGGNEQFFGPGTRLTVL.

V usage is TRBV5-1 and J usage is TRBJ1-1; D unresolved. Between the trimmed V and J ends, which lost 4 bases and 4 bases, there was a span of 17 bases. Per the germline V gene, CDR1 is SGHRS and CDR2 is YFSETQ. This CDR3 spans 15 amino acids. This CDR3 reads CASSPLLRVITEAFF. The CDR3 DNA sequence: TGCGCCAGCAGCCCACTATTGCGGGTTATCACTGAAGCTTTCTTT.

The chain uses TRBV24-1 and TRBJ1-2; D possibly corresponds to TRBD1 (5 bases). CDR1 and CDR2 from the germline V gene are KGHDR and SFDVKD. V gave up 7 bases and J gave up 4 bases, with 6 bases separating them. The CDR3 is made up of 11 amino acids. The CDR3 is CATRGLYGYTF. The CDR3 DNA reads TGTGCCACCAGGGGGCTCTATGGCTACACCTTC.

About this clone: An end of the junction does not agree with germline; a read error may underlie this. The chain uses TRBV15 and TRBJ2-5; no clear D gene. This CDR3 spans 13 amino acids. From germline, CDR1 is LNHNV and CDR2 YYDKDF (reference sequence). The CDR3 spells CATSREATETQYF. Written as DNA, the CDR3 is TGTGCCACCAGCCGAGAGGCCACGGAGACCCAGTACTTC.

The chain has TRBV3-1 (or the pseudogene TRBV3-2) and TRBJ2-1; 8 bases are a match to TRBD1. The CDR3 totals 16 residues. Germline loops: CDR1 LGHDT, CDR2 YNNKEL (reference sequence). The junction had 4 bases not matched to a gene; V was cut back by 1 base and J by 2 bases. In DNA, the CDR3 is TGTGCCAGCAGCCAAGGACAGGGGACGGCCTACAATGAGCAGTTCTTC. This translates into CASSQGQGTAYNEQFF.

The gene calls are TRBV7-8 and TRBJ2-1; 12 nucleotides line up with TRBD2. Germline CDR1 is SGHVS and CDR2 is FQNEAQ. Unmatched junction bases numbered 3, after V lost 5 bases and J lost 7 bases. This CDR3 region has 14 residues. This chain's CDR3 is CASSPSGRENEQFF. DNA of the CDR3: TGTGCCAGCAGCCCTAGCGGGAGGGAAAATGAGCAGTTCTTC.

This clone has only one observation. The chain recombines TRBV2 with TRBJ2-5; 10 nucleotides match TRBD2. Germline V gene data show CDR1 as SNHLY and CDR2 as FYNNEI. The CDR3 contains 16 residues. V was clipped by 2 bases and J by 5 bases; unmatched bases: 8. DNA of the CDR3: TGTGCCAGCAGTGAAATAATAGCGGGAGGTGCGGAGACCCAGTACTTC. Residues: CASSEIIAGGAETQYF.

The rearrangement joins TRBV6-1 to TRBJ1-1; TRBD1 is a possible D gene (6 bases). Trimming removed 0 bases at V and 5 bases at J, with 13 bases between. The CDR3 runs 15 residues. Germline assignment: CDR1 MNHNS and CDR2 SASEGT. The CDR3 coding sequence is TGTGCCAGCAGTGAAGCGCTGTGGGGGCGTACTGAAGCTTTCTTT. Translated, it gives CASSEALWGRTEAFF.

The chain is built from TRBV9 and TRBJ2-3; 7 positions match TRBD2. The CDR3 has 15 residues. CDR1 is SGDLS, CDR2 YYNGEE, per germline. J lost 1 base, V lost 1 base, and 3 bases had no gene match. The CDR3: CASSVLTSGTDTQYF. The CDR3 region has the DNA TGTGCCAGCAGCGTACTCACTAGCGGCACAGATACGCAGTATTTT.

The chain combines TRBV19 with TRBJ2-5; D not certain. Looked up from germline, CDR1 is LNHDA and CDR2 is SQIVND (reference sequence). V gave up 6 bases and J gave up 3 bases, with 11 bases separating them. CDR3 size: 13 residues. The CDR3 DNA is TGTGCCAGTAGACTTAGAGGAGAAGAGACCCAGTACTTC. This translates into CASRLRGEETQYF. The entire variable domain, with the rest obtained from reference TRBV19 and TRBJ2-5, is as follows: DGGITQSPKYLFRKEGQNVTLSCEQNLNHDAMYWYRQDPGQGLRLIYYSQIVNDFQKGDIAEGYSVSREKKESFPLTVTSAQKNPTAFYLCASRLRGEETQYFGPGTRLLVL.

This chain joins TRBV6-2 or TRBV6-3 and TRBJ2-7; D is undetermined. The CDR3 is made up of 12 amino acids. Trimming left V 0 bases short and J 4 bases short, with 4 bases between. Germline-derived CDR1 and CDR2 are MNHEY and SVGEGT. The CDR3 here is CASSYSTYEQYF. CDR3 bases: TGTGCCAGCAGTTACTCGACATACGAGCAGTACTTC.